Following are 22 T cell receptor beta chains from one sample sequenced in a study of T-cell memory formation after mild COVID-19. TCRdb itself ran the 5' RACE reads through MiXCR, one entry per CDR3 protein. The sample holds about 290,000 distinct CDR3 sequences, roughly 18% seen once. Sequences were obtained from PBMCs or a T cell subset sorted from them (not recorded which). The receptors shown here come from a young man who had mild COVID-19 (a few samples of this study predate the infection). Cell type and time point are not known.

The CDR3 region is CASTKGRHLNTEAFF. The CDR3, as DNA: TGTGCCAGCACCAAGGGCCGGCATCTGAACACTGAAGCTTTCTTT. The chain uses TRBV12-3 or TRBV12-4 and TRBJ1-1, with D uncertain. The CDR3 consists of 15 residues. Trimming removed 7 bases from V and 0 bases from J, with 15 bases in between.

The table lists this clonotype with a few counts. This chain joins TRBV6-2 or TRBV6-3 and TRBJ1-6; the match to TRBD1 covers 9 bases. There are 15 residues in the CDR3. Looked up from germline, CDR1 is MNHEY and CDR2 is SVGEGT. J lost 10 bases, V lost 1 base, and 5 bases had no gene match. The CDR3: CASSYFGTGNSPLHF. The DNA for the CDR3 is TGTGCCAGCAGTTACTTCGGGACAGGGAACTCACCCCTCCACTTT.

Only a few counts were recorded for this clonotype. The gene calls are TRBV28 and TRBJ2-3; 8 nucleotides agree with TRBD2. CDR3 size: 13 residues. With 7 bases clipped from V and 2 bases from J, the junction kept 2 bases outside the gene matches. Per the germline V gene, CDR1 is MDHEN and CDR2 is SYDVKM. DNA of the CDR3: TGTGCCAGCACGGGGGGGGCCACAGATACGCAGTATTTT. Translation: CASTGGATDTQYF. The variable domain in full, with the rest retrieved from reference TRBV28 and TRBJ2-3, is DVKVTQSSRYLVKRTGEKVFLECVQDMDHENMFWYRQDPGLGLRLIYFSYDVKMKEKGDIPEGYSVSREKKERFSLILESASTNQTSMYLCASTGGATDTQYFGPGTRLTVL.

This clonotype was observed a few times. The chain is built from TRBV27 and TRBJ2-1; TRBD2 matches at 7 bases. Germline loops: CDR1 MNHEY, CDR2 SMNVEV (reference sequence). The CDR3 is 15 residues long. The V gene end was trimmed by 6 bases and the J gene end by 0 bases; junction bases not matched to a gene: 5. CDR3: CASSWSGTSYNEQFF. CDR3 nucleotides: TGTGCCAGCAGCTGGAGCGGGACCTCCTACAATGAGCAGTTCTTC.

The chain links TRBV6-5 to TRBJ2-5; 8 bases map to TRBD2. V gave up 1 base and J gave up 7 bases; unmatched junction bases: 14. The germline V gene encodes CDR1 MNHEY and CDR2 SVGAGI. CDR3 length: 17 amino acids. This CDR3 reads CASSYWGTSGFYGTQYF. The CDR3 nucleotides read TGTGCCAGCAGTTACTGGGGGACTAGTGGGTTTTACGGGACCCAGTACTTC.

The rearrangement uses TRBV20-1 and TRBJ2-5; 7 bases are a match to TRBD1. The germline V gene encodes CDR1 DFQATT and CDR2 SNEGSKA (reference sequence). The ends lost 6 bases at V and 5 bases at J; junction bases unmatched: 12. CDR3 length equals 14 residues. CDR3 nucleotides: TGCAGTGCACGTATACAGGGGCTCCGGGAGACCCAGTACTTC. Translation: CSARIQGLRETQYF.

J is TRBJ2-7 and V is TRBV7-9; 10 bases map to TRBD1. J gave up 6 bases and V 6 bases, and 11 bases lay outside the gene matches. The CDR3 spans 15 residues. In germline, CDR1 is SEHNR, CDR2 FQNEAQ (reference sequence). The CDR3 region has the DNA TGTGCCAGCAGTTCTCCGGGACAGGGGAGAGGCGAGCAGTACGTC. Protein: CASSSPGQGRGEQYV.

This clonotype was seen only a few times. The V and J genes are TRBV29-1 and TRBJ2-7; D ambiguous. CDR1 and CDR2 from the germline V gene are SQVTM and ANQGSEA. V lost 7 bases to trimming and J lost 0 bases, with 10 bases between them. This CDR3 contains 12 residues. CDR3 DNA: TGCAGCGGCACATTGAGCTCCTACGAGCAGTACTTC. This sequence encodes CSGTLSSYEQYF.

This clonotype has just a few counts. The chain uses TRBV24-1 and TRBJ2-3, with D tentatively TRBD2 (6 bases). In germline, CDR1 is KGHDR, CDR2 SFDVKD. The CDR3 consists of 12 residues. Trimming shortened V by 9 bases and J by 6 bases, and 12 bases separated the two germline ends. The chain's CDR3 is CATSRLGDTQYF. The CDR3 bases are TGTGCCACCTCCAGACTAGGCGATACGCAGTATTTT.

The V and J genes are TRBV6-6 and TRBJ2-3, with 14 bases aligning to TRBD2. The germline CDR1 and CDR2 sequences are MNHNY and SVGAGI (reference sequence). The CDR3 runs 20 residues. The ends lost 2 bases at V and 0 bases at J; junction bases unmatched: 10. The CDR3 sequence: CASSYGLAGGPLASTDTQYF. In nucleotides, the CDR3 is TGTGCCAGCAGTTACGGACTAGCGGGGGGTCCACTGGCTAGCACAGATACGCAGTATTTT.

The chain carries TRBV7-9 and TRBJ2-5; D uncertain. Germline V gene data show CDR1 as SEHNR and CDR2 as FQNEAQ (reference sequence). The CDR3 has 17 residues. V was shortened by 3 bases and J by 5 bases, with 22 bases between the two germline ends. The CDR3 DNA sequence: TGTGCCAGCAGCTTCGTAACCTCGGACCCTCGGCAGGAGACCCAGTACTTC. Amino acid sequence: CASSFVTSDPRQETQYF. Full variable domain (remainder filled in from reference TRBV7-9 and TRBJ2-5): DTGVSQNPRHKITKRGQNVTFRCDPISEHNRLYWYRQTLGQGPEFLTYFQNEAQLEKSRLLSDRFSAERPKGSFSTLEIQRTEQGDSAMYLCASSFVTSDPRQETQYFGPGTRLLVL.

The genes are TRBV30 and TRBJ2-2, with 9 bases fitting TRBD1. Germline trimming cut 3 bases from V and 4 bases from J; bases unmatched to any gene: 6. The CDR3 is 15 amino acids. CDR1 and CDR2 from the germline V gene are GTSNPN and SVGIG (reference sequence). The CDR3 spells CAWRKGQGFTGELFF. CDR3 nucleotides: TGTGCCTGGAGAAAGGGACAGGGATTCACCGGGGAGCTGTTTTTT.

The chain links TRBV4-1 to TRBJ1-4; D may be TRBD1 (6 bases). The CDR3 totals 15 residues. V gave up 4 bases and J gave up 7 bases, with 16 bases separating them. Germline loops: CDR1 MGHRA, CDR2 YSYEKL. Here the CDR3 DNA reads TGCGCCAGCAGCCCTGATCCGGGGGCGGGTGAAAAACTGTTTTTT. It codes for CASSPDPGAGEKLFF.

The rearrangement uses TRBV11-2 and TRBJ2-3, with 8 bases lining up with TRBD1. The CDR3 runs 13 residues. Trimming cost V 3 bases and J 5 bases; bases outside gene matches: 1. Germline CDR1 is SGHAT and CDR2 is FQNNGV. CDR3 DNA sequence: TGTGCCAGCAGCTTCACAGGGGGAGATACGCAGTATTTT. As protein: CASSFTGGDTQYF.

The chain combines TRBV6-2 or TRBV6-3 with TRBJ2-7; 8 nucleotides match TRBD1. The CDR3 is made up of 15 amino acids. The V gene end was trimmed by 2 bases and the J gene end by 0 bases; junction bases not matched to a gene: 3. CDR1 and CDR2 from the germline V gene are MNHEY and SVGEGT. The CDR3 region has the DNA TGTGCCAGCAGTTACCCGACAGGGGCCTCCTACGAGCAGTACTTC. It codes for CASSYPTGASYEQYF.

This chain connects TRBV5-1 to TRBJ1-4; 11 nucleotides align to TRBD1. The CDR3 length is 20 residues. With 2 bases clipped from V and 6 bases from J, the junction kept 18 bases outside the gene matches. Looked up from germline, CDR1 is SGHRS and CDR2 is YFSETQ. The CDR3 spells CASSFGVPPDRGRGDEKLFF. DNA of the CDR3: TGCGCCAGCAGCTTCGGTGTCCCCCCGGACAGGGGGCGAGGAGATGAAAAACTGTTTTTT. Looking up the rest from reference TRBV5-1 and TRBJ1-4 gives the full variable domain: KAGVTQTPRYLIKTRGQQVTLSCSPISGHRSVSWYQQTPGQGLQFLFEYFSETQRNKGNFPGRFSGRQFSNSRSEMNVSTLELGDSALYLCASSFGVPPDRGRGDEKLFFGSGTQLSVL.

The V and J genes are TRBV4-3 and TRBJ2-7, with a weak D call TRBD1 (6 bases). V lost 5 bases, J lost 1 base, and 12 bases lay in between. The CDR3 covers 14 residues. Germline V gives CDR1 LGHNA, CDR2 YSLEER. This chain's CDR3 is CASSVDRVSYEQYF. For the CDR3, the DNA is TGCGCCAGCAGCGTGGACAGAGTATCCTACGAGCAGTACTTC.

J is TRBJ1-1 and V is TRBV28; weak D call: TRBD1 (6 bases). The germline V gene has CDR1 MDHEN and CDR2 SYDVKM. Trimming took 1 base from V and 1 from J, leaving 13 bases between them. There are 16 residues in the CDR3. The CDR3 sequence: CASSLFLGQTNTEAFF. The CDR3 DNA follows: TGTGCCAGCAGTTTATTCCTCGGACAGACGAACACTGAAGCTTTCTTT.

This clonotype has a handful of counts. This CDR3 is CASSQGLLYGYTF. The CDR3 DNA follows: TGTGCCAGCAGCCAGGGGTTACTATATGGCTACACCTTC. J is TRBJ1-2 and V is TRBV7-9; D possibly corresponds to TRBD1 (6 bases). Germline CDR1 and CDR2: SEHNR and FQNEAQ (reference sequence). This CDR3 contains 13 residues. The V end lost 5 bases, the J end lost 5 bases, and 12 bases lay between the germline ends.

This clonotype was detected only a few times. J is TRBJ2-1 and V is TRBV6-5; D not resolved. The germline CDR1 and CDR2 sequences are MNHEY and SVGAGI. The V end was cut by 0 bases, the J end by 10 bases, with 13 bases between. The CDR3 totals 14 residues. The CDR3, as DNA: TGTGCCAGCAGTTACTCAAACCTCCGAACCGAGCAGTTCTTC. Its protein product is CASSYSNLRTEQFF.

This clonotype was observed a handful of times. The V call is TRBV20-1, the J call TRBJ1-2; D is unclear. Germline V gene data show CDR1 as DFQATT and CDR2 as SNEGSKA (reference sequence). The CDR3 length is 12 residues. V was shortened by 1 base and J by 4 bases, with 7 bases between the two germline ends. CDR3 amino acids: CSARVEGYGYTF. DNA of the CDR3: TGCAGTGCTAGAGTGGAGGGCTATGGCTACACCTTC.

This clonotype was seen more than once but under ten times. V is TRBV11-2 and J is TRBJ2-7; D is ambiguous. V was trimmed by 2 bases and J by 2 bases, leaving 7 bases between them. Per germline, CDR1 SGHAT and CDR2 FQNNGV. The CDR3 sequence is 13 residues long. This chain's CDR3 is CASSLRRTYEQYV. In nucleotides, the CDR3 is TGTGCCAGCAGCTTACGGCGAACCTACGAGCAGTACGTC.